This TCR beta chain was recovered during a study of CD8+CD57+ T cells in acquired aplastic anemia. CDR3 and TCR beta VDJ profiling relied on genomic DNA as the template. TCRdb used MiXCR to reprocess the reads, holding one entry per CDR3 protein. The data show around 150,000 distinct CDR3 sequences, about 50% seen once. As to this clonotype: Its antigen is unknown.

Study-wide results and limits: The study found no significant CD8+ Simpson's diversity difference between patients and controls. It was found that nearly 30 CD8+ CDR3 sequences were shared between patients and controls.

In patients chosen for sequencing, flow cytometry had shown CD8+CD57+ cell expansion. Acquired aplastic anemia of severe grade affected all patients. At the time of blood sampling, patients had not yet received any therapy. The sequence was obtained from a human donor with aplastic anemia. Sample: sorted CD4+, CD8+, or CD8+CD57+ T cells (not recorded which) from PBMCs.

The CDR3 nucleotides read TGTGCCAGCAGCTTGTCGGTCTCCCAGGGGCTCTTGAACACCATATATTTT. Translated, it gives CASSLSVSQGLLNTIYF. The V call is TRBV5-6, the J call TRBJ1-3; D may be TRBD1 (6 bases). The V and J ends lost 1 base and 7 bases respectively, with 21 bases between them. Per the germline V gene, CDR1 is SGHDT and CDR2 is YYEEEE. The CDR3 is made up of 17 amino acids.